Listed below are T cell receptor beta chains from one sample, sequenced in a study of cytomegalovirus exposure and HLA in healthy donors. Generated by immunoSEQ multiplex PCR, the TCRdb table keeps only in-frame clones and is missing some. The sample has approximately 59,000 clones, roughly 92% seen once. The specimen was PBMCs. The source is a man younger than 35 in good health and CMV-seropositive. CDR3s include the opening cysteine and the closing phenylalanine or tryptophan. The D gene is left open where the match is weak. Only some rows state a clone size, as once, few, many or a class for expanded clones.

CDR3 DNA	CDR3 protein	CDR3 length	clone size	D gene	J gene	V gene
TGTGCCAGCAGCTTACCGACAGGGATAGGGCCCGGGGAGCTGTTTTTT	CASSLPTGIGPGELFF	16	few	TRBD1	TRBJ2-2	TRBV5-6
TGTGCCAGCATCCTAGGACTGCTCGTTTTTGAGACCCAGTACTTC	CASILGLLVFETQYF	15	NA	NA	TRBJ2-5	TRBV2
TGTGCCTGGAGTGGGCCCTTAACGTACTTC	CAWSGPLTYF	10	NA	NA	TRBJ2-7	TRBV30
TGTGCCAGCTCTCAGGGACAGTGGAACACCGGGGAGCTGTTTTTT	CASSQGQWNTGELFF	15	NA	TRBD1	TRBJ2-2	TRBV28
TGCGCCAGCAGCCCTACAACCGGGGGAACTGAAGCTTTCTTT	CASSPTTGGTEAFF	14	NA	NA	TRBJ1-1	TRBV5-1
TGTGCCAGCAGCCCCCTTCGAGGGACAGGGGATGAGACCCAGTACTTC	CASSPLRGTGDETQYF	16	NA	TRBD1	TRBJ2-5	TRBV2
TGTGCCAGCAGCCGCACTCCGACAGGGATGACTGGGGCCAACGTCCTGACTTTC	CASSRTPTGMTGANVLTF	18	NA	TRBD1	TRBJ2-6	TRBV7-3
TGCGCCAGCAGCCCACAGACAGGAACTAACTATGGCTACACCTTC	CASSPQTGTNYGYTF	15	NA	NA	TRBJ1-2	TRBV5-1
TGCGCCAGCAGCCAAGCAGGGCCGCTCGGGGAGCTGTTTTTT	CASSQAGPLGELFF	14	NA	NA	TRBJ2-2	TRBV4-1
TGCGCCAGCAGCCCCGGACTAGCGGGAGGGATTCTGGGGGAGCTGTTTTTT	CASSPGLAGGILGELFF	17	NA	TRBD2	TRBJ2-2	TRBV5-1
TGCGCCAGCAGCTTGGGTGGCAACTCCTACAATGAGCAGTTCTTC	CASSLGGNSYNEQFF	15	NA	NA	TRBJ2-1	TRBV5-1
TGCAGCGTCACACGGGGGACCGGGAACACTGAAGCTTTCTTT	CSVTRGTGNTEAFF	14	NA	NA	TRBJ1-1	TRBV29-1
TGTGCCAACAGCTTAGCCGGGACAGGCCTCTACAATGAGCAGTTCTTC	CANSLAGTGLYNEQFF	16	once	TRBD1	TRBJ2-1	TRBV11-2
TGTGCCAGCAGCCCCCTCTCCCCCGGGACTTTATCCTACGAGCAGTACTTC	CASSPLSPGTLSYEQYF	17	NA	NA	TRBJ2-7	TRBV7-6
TGTGCCAGCAGTTTACCCTTCTCCAGGGGGAGTGATCAGCCCCAGCATTTT	CASSLPFSRGSDQPQHF	17	NA	TRBD1	TRBJ1-5	TRBV28
TGTGCCAGCAGCACTTTACAGGGGGGTAACACTGAAGCTTTCTTT	CASSTLQGGNTEAFF	15	NA	TRBD1	TRBJ1-1	TRBV6-5
TGTGCCAGCAGTTATTCACTAACTTGGGTTGAGCAGTACTTC	CASSYSLTWVEQYF	14	NA	NA	TRBJ2-7	TRBV6-6
TGTGCCAGCTCACCTGCAGGGGGTGACTATGGCTACACCTTC	CASSPAGGDYGYTF	14	NA	TRBD1	TRBJ1-2	TRBV18